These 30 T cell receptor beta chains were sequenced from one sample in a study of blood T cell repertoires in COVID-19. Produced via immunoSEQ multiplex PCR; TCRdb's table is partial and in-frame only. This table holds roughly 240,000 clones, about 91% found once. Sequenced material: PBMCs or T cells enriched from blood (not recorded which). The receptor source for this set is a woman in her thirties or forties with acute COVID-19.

The CDR3 sequence: CASSLVGANTEAFF. The CDR3 DNA follows: TGTGCCAGCAGCTTAGTGGGGGCGAACACTGAAGCTTTCTTT. The chain recombines TRBV13 with TRBJ1-1, with D possibly TRBD1 on 6 matching bases. The CDR3 has 14 amino acids. Germline assignment: CDR1 PRHDT and CDR2 FYEKMQ (reference sequence). The V gene lost 1 base and the J gene lost 1 base, with 7 bases spanning the gap.

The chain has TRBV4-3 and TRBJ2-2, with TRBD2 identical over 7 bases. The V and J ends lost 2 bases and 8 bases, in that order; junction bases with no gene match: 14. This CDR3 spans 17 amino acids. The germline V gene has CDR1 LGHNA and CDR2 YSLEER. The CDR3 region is CASSQPTGGRFTGELFF. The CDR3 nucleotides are TGCGCCAGCAGCCAACCCACGGGGGGAAGGTTTACGGGGGAGCTGTTTTTT.

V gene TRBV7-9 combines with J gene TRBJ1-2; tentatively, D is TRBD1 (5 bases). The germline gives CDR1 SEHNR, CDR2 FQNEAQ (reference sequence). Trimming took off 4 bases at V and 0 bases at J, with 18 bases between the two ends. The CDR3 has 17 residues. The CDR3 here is CASSSSRRQPPNYGYTF. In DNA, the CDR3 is TGTGCCAGCAGCTCATCCCGCAGACAGCCACCTAACTATGGCTACACCTTC.

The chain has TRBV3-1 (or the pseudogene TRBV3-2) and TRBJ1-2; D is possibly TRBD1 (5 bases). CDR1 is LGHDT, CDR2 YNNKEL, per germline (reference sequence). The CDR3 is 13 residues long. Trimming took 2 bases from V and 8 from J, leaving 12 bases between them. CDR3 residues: CASSQFGGEGYTF. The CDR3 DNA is TGTGCCAGCAGCCAATTCGGGGGGGAAGGCTACACCTTC.

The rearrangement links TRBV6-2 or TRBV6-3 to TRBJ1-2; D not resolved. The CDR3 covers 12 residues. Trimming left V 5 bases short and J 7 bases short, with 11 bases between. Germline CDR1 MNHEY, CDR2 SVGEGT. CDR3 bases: TGTGCCAGCAGTCAAGGGCGGGTTGGCTACACCTTC. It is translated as CASSQGRVGYTF.

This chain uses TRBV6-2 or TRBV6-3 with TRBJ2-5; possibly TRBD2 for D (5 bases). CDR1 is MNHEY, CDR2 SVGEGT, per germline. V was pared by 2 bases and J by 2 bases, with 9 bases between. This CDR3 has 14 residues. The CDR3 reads CASSYTRGQETQYF. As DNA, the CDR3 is TGTGCCAGCAGTTACACCCGGGGACAAGAGACCCAGTACTTC.

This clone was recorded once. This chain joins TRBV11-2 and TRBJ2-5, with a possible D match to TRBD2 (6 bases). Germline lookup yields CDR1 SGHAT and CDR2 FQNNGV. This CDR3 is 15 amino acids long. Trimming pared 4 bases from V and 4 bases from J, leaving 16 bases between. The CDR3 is CASSSVRGKGETQYF. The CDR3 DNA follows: TGTGCCAGCAGCTCCGTTCGGGGGAAGGGAGAGACCCAGTACTTC.

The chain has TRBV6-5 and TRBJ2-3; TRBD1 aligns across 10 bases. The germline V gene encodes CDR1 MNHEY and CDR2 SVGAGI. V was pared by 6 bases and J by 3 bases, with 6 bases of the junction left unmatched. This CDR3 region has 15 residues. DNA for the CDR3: TGTGCCAGCAGCTCCGGGACAGGGGCGACAGATACGCAGTATTTT. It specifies CASSSGTGATDTQYF.

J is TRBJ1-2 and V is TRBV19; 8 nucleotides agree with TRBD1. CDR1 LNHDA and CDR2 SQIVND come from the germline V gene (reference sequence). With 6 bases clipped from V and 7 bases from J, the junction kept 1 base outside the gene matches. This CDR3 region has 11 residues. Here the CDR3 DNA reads TGTGCCAGTAGCGACAGGGGTGGCTACACCTTC. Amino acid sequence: CASSDRGGYTF.

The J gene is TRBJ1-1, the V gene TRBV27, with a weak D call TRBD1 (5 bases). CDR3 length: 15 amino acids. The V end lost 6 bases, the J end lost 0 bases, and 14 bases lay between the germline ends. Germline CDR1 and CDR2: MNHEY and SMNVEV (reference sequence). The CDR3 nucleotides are TGTGCCAGCAGAGTGGGACGGACTATGAACACTGAAGCTTTCTTT. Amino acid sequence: CASRVGRTMNTEAFF.

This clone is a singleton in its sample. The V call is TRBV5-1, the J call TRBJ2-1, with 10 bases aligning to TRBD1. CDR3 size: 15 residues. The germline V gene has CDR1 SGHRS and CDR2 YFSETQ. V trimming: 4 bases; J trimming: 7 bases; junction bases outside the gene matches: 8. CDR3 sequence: CASSPGQGPVNEQFF. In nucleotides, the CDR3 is TGCGCCAGCAGCCCGGGACAGGGGCCCGTTAATGAGCAGTTCTTC.

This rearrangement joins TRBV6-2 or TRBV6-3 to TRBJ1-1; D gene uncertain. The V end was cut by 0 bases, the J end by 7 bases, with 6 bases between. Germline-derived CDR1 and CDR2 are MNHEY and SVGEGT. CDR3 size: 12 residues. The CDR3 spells CASSYSSLEAFF. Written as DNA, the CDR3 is TGTGCCAGCAGTTACTCGTCCCTTGAAGCTTTCTTT.

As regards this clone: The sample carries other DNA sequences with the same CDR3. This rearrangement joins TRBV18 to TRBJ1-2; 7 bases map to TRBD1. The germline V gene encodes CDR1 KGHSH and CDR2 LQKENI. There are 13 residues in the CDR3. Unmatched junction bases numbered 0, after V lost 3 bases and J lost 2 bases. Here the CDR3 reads CASSPGQNYGYTF. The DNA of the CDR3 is TGTGCCAGCTCACCGGGACAGAACTATGGCTACACCTTC. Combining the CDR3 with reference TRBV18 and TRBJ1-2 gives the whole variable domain NAGVMQNPRHLVRRRGQEARLRCSPMKGHSHVYWYRQLPEEGLKFMVYLQKENIIDESGMPKERFSAEFPKEGPSILRIQQVVRGDSAAYFCASSPGQNYGYTFGSGTRLTVV.

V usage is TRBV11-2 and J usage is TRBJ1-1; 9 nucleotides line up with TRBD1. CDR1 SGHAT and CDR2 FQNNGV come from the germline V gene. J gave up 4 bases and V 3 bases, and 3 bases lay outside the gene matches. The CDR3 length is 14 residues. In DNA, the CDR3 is TGTGCCAGCAGCTTCTCGACAGGGGGCACTGAAGCTTTCTTT. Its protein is CASSFSTGGTEAFF.

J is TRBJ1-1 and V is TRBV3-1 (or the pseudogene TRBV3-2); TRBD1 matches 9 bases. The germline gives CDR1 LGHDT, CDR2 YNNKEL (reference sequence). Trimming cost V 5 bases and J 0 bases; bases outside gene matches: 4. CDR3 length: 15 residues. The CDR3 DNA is TGTGCCAGCAGCACGGGGACAGGGATGAACACTGAAGCTTTCTTT. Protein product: CASSTGTGMNTEAFF.

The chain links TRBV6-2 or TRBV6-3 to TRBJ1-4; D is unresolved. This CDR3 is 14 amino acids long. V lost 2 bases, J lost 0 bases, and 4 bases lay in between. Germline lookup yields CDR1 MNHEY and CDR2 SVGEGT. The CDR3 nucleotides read TGTGCCAGCAGTTACCGGGCAACTAATGAAAAACTGTTTTTT. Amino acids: CASSYRATNEKLFF.

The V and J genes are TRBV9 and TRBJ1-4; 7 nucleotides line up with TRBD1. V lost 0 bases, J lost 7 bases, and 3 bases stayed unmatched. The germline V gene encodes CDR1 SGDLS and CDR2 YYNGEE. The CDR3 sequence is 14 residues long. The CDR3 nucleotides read TGTGCCAGCAGCGTAGACAGGGGAGGTGAAAAACTGTTTTTT. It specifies CASSVDRGGEKLFF.

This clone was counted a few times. The CDR3 bases are TGTGCCAGCAGCCCAGGCACCGGGGAGCTGTTTTTT. It yields the protein CASSPGTGELFF. The chain recombines TRBV5-6 with TRBJ2-2; no definite D call. Germline lookup yields CDR1 SGHDT and CDR2 YYEEEE. V was cut by 4 bases and J by 4 bases, with 5 bases left in between. This CDR3 comprises 12 residues.

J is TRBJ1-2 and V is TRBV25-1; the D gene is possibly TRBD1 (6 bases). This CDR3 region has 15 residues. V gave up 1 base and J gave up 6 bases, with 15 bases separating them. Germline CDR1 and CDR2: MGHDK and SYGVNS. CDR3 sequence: CASSESHPGDNGYTF. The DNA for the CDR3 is TGTGCCAGCAGTGAATCTCACCCAGGGGACAATGGCTACACCTTC.

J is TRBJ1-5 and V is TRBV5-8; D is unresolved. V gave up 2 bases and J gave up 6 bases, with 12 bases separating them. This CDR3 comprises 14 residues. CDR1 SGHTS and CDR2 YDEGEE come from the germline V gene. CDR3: CASSFLGGGQPQHF. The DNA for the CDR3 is TGTGCCAGCAGCTTTCTGGGAGGAGGTCAGCCCCAGCATTTT.

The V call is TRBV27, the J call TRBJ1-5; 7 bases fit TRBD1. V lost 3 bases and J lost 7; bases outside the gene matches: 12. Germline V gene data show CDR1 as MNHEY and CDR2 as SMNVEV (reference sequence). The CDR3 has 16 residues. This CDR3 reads CASSFSSNRGGQPQHF. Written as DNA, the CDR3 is TGTGCCAGCAGTTTCTCATCGAACAGGGGTGGGCAGCCCCAGCATTTT.

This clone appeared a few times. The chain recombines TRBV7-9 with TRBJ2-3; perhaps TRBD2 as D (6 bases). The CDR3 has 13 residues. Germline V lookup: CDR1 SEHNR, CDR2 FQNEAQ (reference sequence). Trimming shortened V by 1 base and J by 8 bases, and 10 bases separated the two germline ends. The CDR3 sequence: CASSLGWGGTQYF. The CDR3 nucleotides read TGTGCCAGCAGCTTAGGATGGGGAGGTACGCAGTATTTT.

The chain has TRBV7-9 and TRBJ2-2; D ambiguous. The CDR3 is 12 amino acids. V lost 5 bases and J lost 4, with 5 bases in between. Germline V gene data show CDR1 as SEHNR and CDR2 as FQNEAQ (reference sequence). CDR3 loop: CASSAVTGELFF. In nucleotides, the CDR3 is TGTGCCAGCAGCGCGGTCACCGGGGAGCTGTTTTTT.

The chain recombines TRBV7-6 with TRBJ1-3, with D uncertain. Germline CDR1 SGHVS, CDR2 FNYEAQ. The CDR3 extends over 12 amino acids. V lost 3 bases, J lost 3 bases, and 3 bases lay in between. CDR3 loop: CASSLSGNTIYF. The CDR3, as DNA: TGTGCCAGCAGCTTGAGTGGAAACACCATATATTTT. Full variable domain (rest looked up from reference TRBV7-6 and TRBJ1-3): GAGVSQSPRYKVTKRGQDVALRCDPISGHVSLYWYRQALGQGPEFLTYFNYEAQQDKSGLPNDRFSAERPEGSISTLTIQRTEQRDSAMYRCASSLSGNTIYFGEGSWLTVV.

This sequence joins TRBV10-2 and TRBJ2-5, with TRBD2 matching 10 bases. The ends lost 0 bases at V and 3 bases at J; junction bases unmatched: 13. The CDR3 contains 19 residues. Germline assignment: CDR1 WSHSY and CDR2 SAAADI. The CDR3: CASSESGPGLAGAKETQYF. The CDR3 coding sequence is TGCGCCAGCAGTGAGTCGGGCCCAGGGCTAGCGGGAGCTAAAGAGACCCAGTACTTC.

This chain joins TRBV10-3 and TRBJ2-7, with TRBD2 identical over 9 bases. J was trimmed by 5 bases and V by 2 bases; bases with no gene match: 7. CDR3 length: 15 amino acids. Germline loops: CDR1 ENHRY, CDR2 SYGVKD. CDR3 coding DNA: TGTGCCATCAGTGAGGTGCGGGGGGGCGGCCACGAGCAGTACTTC. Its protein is CAISEVRGGGHEQYF.

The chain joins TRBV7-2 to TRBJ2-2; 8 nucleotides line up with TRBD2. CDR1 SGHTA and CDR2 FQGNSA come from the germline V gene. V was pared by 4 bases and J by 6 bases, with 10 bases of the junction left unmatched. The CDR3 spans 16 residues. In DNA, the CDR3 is TGTGCCAGCAGCTCCTCGGGACTAGTTGGGGCCGGGGAGCTGTTTTTT. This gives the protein CASSSSGLVGAGELFF.

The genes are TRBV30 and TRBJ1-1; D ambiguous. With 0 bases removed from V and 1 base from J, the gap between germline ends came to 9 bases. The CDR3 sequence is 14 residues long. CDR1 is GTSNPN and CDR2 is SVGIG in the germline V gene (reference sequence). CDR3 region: CAWSVVRGNTEAFF. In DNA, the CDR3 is TGTGCCTGGAGTGTAGTACGAGGGAACACTGAAGCTTTCTTT.

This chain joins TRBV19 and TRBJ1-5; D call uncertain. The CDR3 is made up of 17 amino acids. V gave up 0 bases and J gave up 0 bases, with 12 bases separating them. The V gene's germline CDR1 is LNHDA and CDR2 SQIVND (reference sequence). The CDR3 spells CASSIDPYSSSNQPQHF. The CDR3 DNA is TGTGCCAGTAGTATAGATCCTTATTCCAGTAGCAATCAGCCCCAGCATTTT.

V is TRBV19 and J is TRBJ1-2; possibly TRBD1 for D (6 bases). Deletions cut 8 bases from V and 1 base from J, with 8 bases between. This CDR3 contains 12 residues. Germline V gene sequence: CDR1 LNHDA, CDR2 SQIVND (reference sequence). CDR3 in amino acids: CASGQHNYGYTF. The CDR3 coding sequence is TGTGCCAGTGGACAGCATAACTATGGCTACACCTTC.